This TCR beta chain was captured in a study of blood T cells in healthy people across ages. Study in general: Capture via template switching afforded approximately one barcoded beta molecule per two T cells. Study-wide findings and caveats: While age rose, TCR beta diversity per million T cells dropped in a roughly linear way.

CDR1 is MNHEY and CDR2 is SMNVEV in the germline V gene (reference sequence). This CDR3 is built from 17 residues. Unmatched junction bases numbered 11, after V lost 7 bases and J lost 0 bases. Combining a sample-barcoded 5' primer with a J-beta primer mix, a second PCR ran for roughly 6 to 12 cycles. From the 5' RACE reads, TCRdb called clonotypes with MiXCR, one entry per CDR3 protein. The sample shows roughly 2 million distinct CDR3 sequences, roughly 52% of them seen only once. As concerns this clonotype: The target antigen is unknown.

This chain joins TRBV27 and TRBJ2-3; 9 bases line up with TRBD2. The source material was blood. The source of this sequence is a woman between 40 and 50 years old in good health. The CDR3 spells CASILRGLATSTDTQYF. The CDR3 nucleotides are TGTGCCAGCATCCTCCGAGGACTAGCGACTAGCACAGATACGCAGTATTTT.